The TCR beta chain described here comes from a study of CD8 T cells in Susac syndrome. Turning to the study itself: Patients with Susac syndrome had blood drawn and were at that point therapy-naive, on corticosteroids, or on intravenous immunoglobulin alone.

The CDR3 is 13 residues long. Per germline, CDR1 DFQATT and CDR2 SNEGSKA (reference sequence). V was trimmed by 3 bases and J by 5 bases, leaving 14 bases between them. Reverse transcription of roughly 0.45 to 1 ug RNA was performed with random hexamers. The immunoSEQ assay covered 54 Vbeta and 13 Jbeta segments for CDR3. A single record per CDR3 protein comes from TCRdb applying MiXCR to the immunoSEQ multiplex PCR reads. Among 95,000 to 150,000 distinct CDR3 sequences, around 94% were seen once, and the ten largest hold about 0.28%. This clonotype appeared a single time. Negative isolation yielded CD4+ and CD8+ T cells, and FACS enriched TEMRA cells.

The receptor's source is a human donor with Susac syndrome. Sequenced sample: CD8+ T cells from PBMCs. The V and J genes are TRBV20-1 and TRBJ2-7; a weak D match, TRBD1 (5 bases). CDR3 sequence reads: CSASYGHEDEQYF. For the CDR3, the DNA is TGCAGTGCTAGTTACGGACATGAGGACGAGCAGTACTTC.